The 14 T cell receptor beta chains listed next were all sequenced from one sample in a study of glioma-infiltrating T cells after dendritic cell vaccination. TCRdb's copy holds only in-frame clones and misses some; the assay was immunoSEQ multiplex PCR. The sample has some 78,000 clones, around 85% seen once. Time point described: after dendritic cell vaccination, including at tumor progression/relapse. Sequenced material: blood, taken after dendritic cell vaccination. Receptors were obtained from a human donor with glioblastoma.

The rearrangement links TRBV5-4 to TRBJ2-3; the match to TRBD1 covers 7 bases. The CDR3 extends over 14 amino acids. The germline V gene has CDR1 SGHNT and CDR2 YYREEE (reference sequence). J lost 5 bases, V lost 2 bases, and 5 bases had no gene match. The DNA for the CDR3 is TGTGCCAGCAGCTTTGGCAGGGGGAAAGATACGCAGTATTTT. The encoded protein is CASSFGRGKDTQYF.

The rearrangement joins TRBV7-3 to TRBJ2-5, with TRBD1 as a possible D gene (6 bases). CDR3 size: 15 residues. Germline assignment: CDR1 SGHTA and CDR2 FQGTGA. Between the trimmed V and J ends, which lost 2 bases and 3 bases, there was a span of 13 bases. The CDR3 nucleotides read TGTGCCAGCAGCTTATCTAACGACAGGAAAGAGACCCAGTACTTC. It codes for CASSLSNDRKETQYF.

This chain joins TRBV7-3 and TRBJ2-6; D may be TRBD1 (5 bases). The CDR3 spans 17 residues. Trimming left V 3 bases short and J 1 base short, with 13 bases between. Germline CDR1 is SGHTA and CDR2 is FQGTGA. The CDR3 protein is CASSLGRGESGANVLTF. Written as DNA, the CDR3 is TGTGCCAGCAGCTTGGGAAGGGGCGAATCTGGGGCCAACGTCCTGACTTTC.

The chain carries TRBV19 and TRBJ2-3, with D maybe TRBD2 (5 bases). Trimming shortened V by 9 bases and J by 6 bases, and 10 bases separated the two germline ends. In germline, CDR1 is LNHDA, CDR2 SQIVND (reference sequence). The CDR3 covers 11 residues. The CDR3 region has the DNA TGTGCCAGCCAAAGGAGGGATACGCAGTATTTT. It encodes CASQRRDTQYF.

The chain joins TRBV7-3 to TRBJ2-7; D possibly corresponds to TRBD1 (6 bases). The ends were cut back, 5 bases at V and 2 bases at J, with 10 bases in the middle. The CDR3 consists of 13 residues. Germline assignment: CDR1 SGHTA and CDR2 FQGTGA. In DNA, the CDR3 is TGTGCCAGCAGCCTAGGGGGTACCTACGAGCAGTACTTC. Translating it yields CASSLGGTYEQYF.

The gene calls are TRBV7-2 and TRBJ2-7, with 8 bases lining up with TRBD1. The V gene end was trimmed by 4 bases and the J gene end by 2 bases; junction bases not matched to a gene: 13. CDR3 length: 17 residues. Germline CDR1 SGHTA, CDR2 FQGNSA. The DNA of the CDR3 is TGTGCCAGCAGCTCCAGCCCTGACAGGGGAGCTCCCTACGAGCAGTACTTC. It yields the protein CASSSSPDRGAPYEQYF.

The rearrangement links TRBV5-1 to TRBJ2-3; D unclear. The CDR3 consists of 12 residues. The germline V gene encodes CDR1 SGHRS and CDR2 YFSETQ. V was shortened by 4 bases and J by 4 bases, with 7 bases between the two germline ends. The CDR3 is CASSPESDTQYF. The DNA for the CDR3 is TGCGCCAGCAGCCCCGAGTCAGATACGCAGTATTTT.

The J gene is TRBJ2-3, the V gene TRBV6-5, with 9 bases fitting TRBD1. The CDR3 is 15 residues long. Germline V gene data show CDR1 as MNHEY and CDR2 as SVGAGI. V dropped 5 bases and J dropped 0; count of bases not matched to a gene: 3. CDR3: CASSKGQGSTDTQYF. CDR3 nucleotides: TGTGCCAGCAGTAAGGGACAGGGAAGCACAGATACGCAGTATTTT.

The chain couples TRBV15 to TRBJ2-7; tentatively, D is TRBD2 (6 bases). Germline V gene sequence: CDR1 LNHNV, CDR2 YYDKDF (reference sequence). The CDR3 has 17 residues. Trimming stripped 0 bases from V and 0 bases from J, with 15 bases between. The CDR3 nucleotides read TGTGCCACCAGCAGAGAGATGGTGGGGGGATACTCCTACGAGCAGTACTTC. Translating it yields CATSREMVGGYSYEQYF. Full variable domain (outside the CDR3, taken from reference TRBV15 and TRBJ2-7): DAMVIQNPRYQVTQFGKPVTLSCSQTLNHNVMYWYQQKSSQAPKLLFHYYDKDFNNEADTPDNFQSRRPNTSFCFLDIRSPGLGDTAMYLCATSREMVGGYSYEQYFGPGTRLTVT.

The rearrangement uses TRBV25-1 and TRBJ1-1; D unclear. The CDR3 extends over 16 amino acids. V shed 1 base and J shed 1 base, with 13 bases lying between them. Germline CDR1 and CDR2: MGHDK and SYGVNS. The CDR3 loop reads CASSEWLVGGNTEAFF. The CDR3 bases are TGTGCCAGCAGTGAATGGTTAGTGGGAGGGAACACTGAAGCTTTCTTT.

The J gene is TRBJ2-3, the V gene TRBV2, with 11 bases aligning to TRBD2. There are 19 residues in the CDR3. The V gene's germline CDR1 is SNHLY and CDR2 FYNNEI. V lost 1 base, J lost 2 bases, and 11 bases stayed unmatched. The CDR3 here is CASSEVISGGARITDTQYF. CDR3 in DNA: TGTGCCAGCAGTGAAGTTATTAGCGGGGGGGCCCGTATCACAGATACGCAGTATTTT. The variable domain in full, completed from reference TRBV2 and TRBJ2-3, reads EPEVTQTPSHQVTQMGQEVILRCVPISNHLYFYWYRQILGQKVEFLVSFYNNEISEKSEIFDDQFSVERPDGSNFTLKIRSTKLEDSAMYFCASSEVISGGARITDTQYFGPGTRLTVL.

The chain recombines TRBV6-5 with TRBJ1-2; TRBD1 is a possible D gene (5 bases). The CDR3 runs 13 residues. CDR1 and CDR2 from the germline V gene are MNHEY and SVGAGI. The V end lost 2 bases, the J end lost 1 base, and 5 bases lay between the germline ends. The CDR3 sequence is CASSYGHNYGYTF. The CDR3 nucleotides are TGTGCCAGCAGTTACGGACATAACTATGGCTACACCTTC.

This chain links TRBV9 with TRBJ1-3; 7 positions match TRBD1. The V gene's germline CDR1 is SGDLS and CDR2 YYNGEE. The CDR3 has 16 amino acids. V shed 4 bases and J 0 bases; nucleotides not matched to a gene: 7. CDR3 region: CASSPGQQGSGNTIYF. The CDR3 DNA follows: TGTGCCAGCAGCCCGGGACAGCAAGGCTCTGGAAACACCATATATTTT.

The V and J genes are TRBV5-1 and TRBJ2-7, with TRBD1 matching over 9 bases. The germline CDR1 and CDR2 sequences are SGHRS and YFSETQ. With 3 bases clipped from V and 4 bases from J, the junction kept 2 bases outside the gene matches. The CDR3 length is 13 residues. This CDR3 is CASSSGQGYEQYF. The CDR3 coding sequence is TGCGCCAGCAGCTCGGGACAGGGTTACGAGCAGTACTTC.